This TCR beta chain is drawn from a study of identical twins. TCRdb re-called the 5' RACE reads with MiXCR, one entry per CDR3 protein. The table includes some 690,000 distinct CDR3 sequences, 21% detected once. Trimming shortened V by 2 bases and J by 0 bases, and 11 bases separated the two germline ends. The V gene's germline CDR1 is SGHAT and CDR2 FQNNGV. The CDR3 sequence is 15 residues long. This clonotype occurred a few times. Another study also made use of these data, one on T cells expressing NK-cell markers.

The V call is TRBV11-2, the J call TRBJ2-7; no clear D. The sequence was collected from a woman aged 18-35 years in good health. Sample: PBMCs. CDR3 residues: CASSLNGGFSYEQYF. In DNA form, the CDR3 reads TGTGCCAGCAGCTTAAATGGCGGCTTCTCCTACGAGCAGTACTTC. Based on the CDR3 plus reference TRBV11-2 and TRBJ2-7, the full variable domain is EAGVAQSPRYKIIEKRQSVAFWCNPISGHATLYWYQQILGQGPKLLIQFQNNGVVDDSQLPKDRFSAERLKGVDSTLKIQPAKLEDSAVYLCASSLNGGFSYEQYFGPGTRLTVT.